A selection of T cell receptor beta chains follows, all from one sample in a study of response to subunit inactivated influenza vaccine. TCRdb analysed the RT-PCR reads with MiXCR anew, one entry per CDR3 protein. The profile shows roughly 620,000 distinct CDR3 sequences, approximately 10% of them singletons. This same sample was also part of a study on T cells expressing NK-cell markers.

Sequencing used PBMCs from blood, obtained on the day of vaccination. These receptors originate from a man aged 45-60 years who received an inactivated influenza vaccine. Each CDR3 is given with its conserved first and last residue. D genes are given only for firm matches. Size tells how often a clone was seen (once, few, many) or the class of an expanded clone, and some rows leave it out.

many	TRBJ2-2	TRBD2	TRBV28	CASSSQREAGTGELFF	TGTGCCAGCAGTTCTCAGCGGGAGGCCGGAACCGGGGAGCTGTTTTTT
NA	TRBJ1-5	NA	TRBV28	CASSPPLYSNQPQHF	TGTGCCAGCAGTCCCCCCCTATATAGCAATCAGCCCCAGCATTTT
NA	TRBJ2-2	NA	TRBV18	CASWIDSTGELFF	TGTGCCAGCTGGATCGACAGCACCGGGGAGCTGTTTTTT
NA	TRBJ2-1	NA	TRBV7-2	CASSQREHGLREQFF	TGTGCCAGCAGCCAACGGGAGCACGGTCTAAGGGAGCAGTTCTTC
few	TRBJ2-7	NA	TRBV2	CASRRGVMGDEQYF	TGTGCCAGCAGGAGGGGGGTAATGGGCGACGAGCAGTACTTC
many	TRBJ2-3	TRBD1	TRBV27	CASSRGQGRDTDTQYF	TGTGCCAGCAGTAGGGGACAGGGTCGGGACACAGATACGCAGTATTTT
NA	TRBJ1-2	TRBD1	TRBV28	CASSSGQGHWDGYTF	TGTGCCAGCAGTTCAGGACAGGGCCACTGGGATGGCTACACCTTC
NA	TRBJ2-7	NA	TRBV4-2	CASSQDPAGASNEQYF	TGTGCCAGCAGCCAAGATCCGGCAGGGGCGTCCAACGAGCAGTACTTC
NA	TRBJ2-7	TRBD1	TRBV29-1	CSVTGTGSVYEQYF	TGCAGCGTTACCGGGACAGGGTCCGTCTACGAGCAGTACTTC
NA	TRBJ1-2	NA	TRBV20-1	CSASVRGPRGYTF	TGCAGTGCTAGCGTAAGGGGACCTCGGGGCTACACCTTC
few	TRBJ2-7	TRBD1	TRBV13	CASSHIQGGTEQYF	TGTGCCAGCAGCCACATACAGGGGGGAACCGAGCAGTACTTC
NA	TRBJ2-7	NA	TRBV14	CASSPLGSRDEQYF	TGTGCCAGCAGCCCCCTCGGGAGTCGCGACGAGCAGTACTTC
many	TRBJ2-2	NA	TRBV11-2	CASSLDWGENTGELFF	TGTGCCAGCAGCTTAGATTGGGGGGAGAACACCGGGGAGCTGTTTTTT
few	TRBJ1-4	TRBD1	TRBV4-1	CASSQTGGPNEKLFF	TGCGCCAGCAGCCAGACAGGGGGTCCTAATGAAAAACTGTTTTTT
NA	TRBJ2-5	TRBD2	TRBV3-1	CASSQGILAAEETQYF	TGTGCCAGCAGCCAAGGGATCCTAGCGGCCGAAGAGACCCAGTACTTC
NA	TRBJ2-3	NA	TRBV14	CASSYYRTRTDTQYF	TGTGCCAGCAGCTACTACCGAACCCGCACAGATACGCAGTATTTT
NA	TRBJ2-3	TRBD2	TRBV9	CASSYSSGGAIADTQYF	TGTGCCAGCAGCTATTCTAGCGGGGGGGCCATAGCAGATACGCAGTATTTT
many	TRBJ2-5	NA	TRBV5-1	CASSLESETQYF	TGCGCCAGCAGCCTCGAGTCCGAGACCCAGTACTTC
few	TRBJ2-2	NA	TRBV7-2	CASSRKWGSGELFF	TGTGCCAGCAGCCGCAAATGGGGGTCCGGGGAGCTGTTTTTT
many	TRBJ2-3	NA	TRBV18	CATTTSFPDTQYF	TGTGCCACCACAACCAGTTTTCCGGATACGCAGTATTTT
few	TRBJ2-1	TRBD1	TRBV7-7	CASSRKHGTGAYNEQFF	TGTGCTAGCAGCCGGAAGCACGGGACAGGGGCCTACAATGAGCAGTTCTTC
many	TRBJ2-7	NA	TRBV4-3	CASSQDRYEQYF	TGTGCCAGCAGCCAAGATCGGTACGAGCAGTACTTC
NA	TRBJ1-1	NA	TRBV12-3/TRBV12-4	CASSWGSWNTEVFF	TGTGCCAGCAGTTGGGGCAGCTGGAACACTGAAGTTTTCTTT
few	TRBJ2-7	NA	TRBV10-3	CAISVGQGSYEQYF	TGTGCCATCTCCGTGGGGCAGGGCTCCTACGAGCAGTACTTC
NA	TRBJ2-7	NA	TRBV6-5	CASSYSTGGPVYEQYF	TGTGCCAGCAGTTACTCGACCGGAGGGCCGGTCTACGAGCAGTACTTC
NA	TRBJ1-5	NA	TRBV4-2	CASSQAVRGRLNQPQHF	TGTGCCAGCAGCCAAGCTGTCCGGGGCCGACTCAATCAGCCCCAGCATTTT
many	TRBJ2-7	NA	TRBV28	CASSLHRSSYEQYF	TGTGCCAGCAGTTTACACAGAAGCTCCTACGAGCAGTACTTC
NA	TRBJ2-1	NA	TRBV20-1	CSASRLYNEQFF	TGCAGTGCTAGTCGTCTTTACAATGAGCAGTTCTTC
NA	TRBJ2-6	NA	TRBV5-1	CASSLGGTDSGANVLTF	TGCGCCAGCAGCTTGGGGGGGACGGACTCGGGGGCCAACGTCCTGACTTTC
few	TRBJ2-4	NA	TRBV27	CASSSRGGNPGAKNIQYF	TGTGCCAGCAGTTCCAGGGGAGGGAACCCCGGGGCCAAAAACATTCAGTACTTC
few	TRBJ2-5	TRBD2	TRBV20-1	CSARDLLAGIETQYF	TGCAGTGCTAGAGATCTTCTAGCGGGAATAGAGACCCAGTACTTC
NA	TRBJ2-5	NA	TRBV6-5	CASSYVPGPQETQYF	TGTGCCAGCAGTTACGTGCCAGGGCCCCAAGAGACCCAGTACTTC
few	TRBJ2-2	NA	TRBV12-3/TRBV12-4	CASSPGLLELFF	TGTGCCAGCAGTCCGGGGCTCTTGGAGCTGTTTTTT
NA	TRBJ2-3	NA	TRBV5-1	CASSLMGGSTDTQYF	TGCGCCAGCAGCTTGATGGGGGGAAGCACAGATACGCAGTATTTT
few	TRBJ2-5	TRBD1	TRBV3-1	CASSLGTGSGETQYF	TGTGCCAGCTCCTTGGGGACAGGGAGTGGGGAGACCCAGTACTTC
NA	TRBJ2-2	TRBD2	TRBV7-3	CASSPWTSLLNTGELFF	TGTGCCAGCAGCCCCTGGACTAGCCTGTTGAACACCGGGGAGCTGTTTTTT
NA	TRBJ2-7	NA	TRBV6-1	CASSLRPGAAGEQYF	TGTGCCAGCAGCCTCAGACCGGGGGCGGCCGGCGAGCAGTACTTC
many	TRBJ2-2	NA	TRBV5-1	CASSLADRPTGELFF	TGCGCCAGCAGCTTGGCGGACAGACCTACCGGGGAGCTGTTTTTT
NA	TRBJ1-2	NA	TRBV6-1	CASSESLGLENYGYTF	TGTGCCAGCAGTGAAAGTCTGGGATTGGAGAACTATGGCTACACCTTC
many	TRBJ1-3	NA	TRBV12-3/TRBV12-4	CASRRGSSGNTIYF	TGTGCCAGCAGGAGAGGGTCGTCTGGAAACACCATATATTTT